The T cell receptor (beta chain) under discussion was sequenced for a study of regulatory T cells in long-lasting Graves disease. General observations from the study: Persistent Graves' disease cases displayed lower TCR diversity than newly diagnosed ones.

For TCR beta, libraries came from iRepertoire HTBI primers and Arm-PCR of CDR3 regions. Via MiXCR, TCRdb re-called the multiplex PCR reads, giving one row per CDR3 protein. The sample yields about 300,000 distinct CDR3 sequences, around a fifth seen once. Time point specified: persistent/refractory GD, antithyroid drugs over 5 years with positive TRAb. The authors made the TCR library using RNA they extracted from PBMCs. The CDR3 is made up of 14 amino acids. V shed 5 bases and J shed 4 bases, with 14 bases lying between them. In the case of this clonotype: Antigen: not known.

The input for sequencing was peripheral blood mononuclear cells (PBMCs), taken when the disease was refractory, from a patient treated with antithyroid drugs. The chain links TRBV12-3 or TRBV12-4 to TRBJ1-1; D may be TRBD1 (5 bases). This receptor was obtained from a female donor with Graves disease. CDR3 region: CASSPPRGSTEAFF. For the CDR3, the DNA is TGTGCCAGCAGTCCCCCCCGGGGGAGCACTGAAGCTTTCTTT.